Below, one TCR beta chain is given with its context. The antigen remains undetermined. These data are taken from a study of CD8+ T cells in alopecia areata. Treatment reported: oral pan-JAK inhibitor, 5-10 mg twice daily. As part of sample collection, lesional scalp punch biopsies and peripheral blood were taken from alopecia areata patients. Separation by sorting yielded CD4+ and CD8+ T cells from PBMCs. Overall study findings and caveats: On tofacitinib, scalp clonality and expanded CD8+ clones among top 100 fell significantly. As there was one nonresponder, how baseline CD8+ expansion relates to response remains uncertain.

Sequencing templates came from extracted RNA that was reverse transcribed into cDNA. The data were produced by immunoSEQ multiplex PCR, yet TCRdb's version contains in-frame clones alone and is incomplete. Among about 180,000 clones listed, approximately 50% were seen once. V lost 0 bases, J lost 8 bases, and 12 bases lay in between. The V gene's germline CDR1 is SGHRS and CDR2 YFSETQ. The CDR3 extends over 15 amino acids. This TCR was sampled from a human donor with alopecia areata. Sample: CD8+ T cells sorted from blood, taken at approximately week 52, from a patient treated with tofacitinib. V gene TRBV5-1 combines with J gene TRBJ1-6, with D hard to call. DNA of the CDR3: TGCGCCAGCAGCTTGGCCGGGTATTCGGATTCACCCCTCCACTTT. Protein: CASSLAGYSDSPLHF.